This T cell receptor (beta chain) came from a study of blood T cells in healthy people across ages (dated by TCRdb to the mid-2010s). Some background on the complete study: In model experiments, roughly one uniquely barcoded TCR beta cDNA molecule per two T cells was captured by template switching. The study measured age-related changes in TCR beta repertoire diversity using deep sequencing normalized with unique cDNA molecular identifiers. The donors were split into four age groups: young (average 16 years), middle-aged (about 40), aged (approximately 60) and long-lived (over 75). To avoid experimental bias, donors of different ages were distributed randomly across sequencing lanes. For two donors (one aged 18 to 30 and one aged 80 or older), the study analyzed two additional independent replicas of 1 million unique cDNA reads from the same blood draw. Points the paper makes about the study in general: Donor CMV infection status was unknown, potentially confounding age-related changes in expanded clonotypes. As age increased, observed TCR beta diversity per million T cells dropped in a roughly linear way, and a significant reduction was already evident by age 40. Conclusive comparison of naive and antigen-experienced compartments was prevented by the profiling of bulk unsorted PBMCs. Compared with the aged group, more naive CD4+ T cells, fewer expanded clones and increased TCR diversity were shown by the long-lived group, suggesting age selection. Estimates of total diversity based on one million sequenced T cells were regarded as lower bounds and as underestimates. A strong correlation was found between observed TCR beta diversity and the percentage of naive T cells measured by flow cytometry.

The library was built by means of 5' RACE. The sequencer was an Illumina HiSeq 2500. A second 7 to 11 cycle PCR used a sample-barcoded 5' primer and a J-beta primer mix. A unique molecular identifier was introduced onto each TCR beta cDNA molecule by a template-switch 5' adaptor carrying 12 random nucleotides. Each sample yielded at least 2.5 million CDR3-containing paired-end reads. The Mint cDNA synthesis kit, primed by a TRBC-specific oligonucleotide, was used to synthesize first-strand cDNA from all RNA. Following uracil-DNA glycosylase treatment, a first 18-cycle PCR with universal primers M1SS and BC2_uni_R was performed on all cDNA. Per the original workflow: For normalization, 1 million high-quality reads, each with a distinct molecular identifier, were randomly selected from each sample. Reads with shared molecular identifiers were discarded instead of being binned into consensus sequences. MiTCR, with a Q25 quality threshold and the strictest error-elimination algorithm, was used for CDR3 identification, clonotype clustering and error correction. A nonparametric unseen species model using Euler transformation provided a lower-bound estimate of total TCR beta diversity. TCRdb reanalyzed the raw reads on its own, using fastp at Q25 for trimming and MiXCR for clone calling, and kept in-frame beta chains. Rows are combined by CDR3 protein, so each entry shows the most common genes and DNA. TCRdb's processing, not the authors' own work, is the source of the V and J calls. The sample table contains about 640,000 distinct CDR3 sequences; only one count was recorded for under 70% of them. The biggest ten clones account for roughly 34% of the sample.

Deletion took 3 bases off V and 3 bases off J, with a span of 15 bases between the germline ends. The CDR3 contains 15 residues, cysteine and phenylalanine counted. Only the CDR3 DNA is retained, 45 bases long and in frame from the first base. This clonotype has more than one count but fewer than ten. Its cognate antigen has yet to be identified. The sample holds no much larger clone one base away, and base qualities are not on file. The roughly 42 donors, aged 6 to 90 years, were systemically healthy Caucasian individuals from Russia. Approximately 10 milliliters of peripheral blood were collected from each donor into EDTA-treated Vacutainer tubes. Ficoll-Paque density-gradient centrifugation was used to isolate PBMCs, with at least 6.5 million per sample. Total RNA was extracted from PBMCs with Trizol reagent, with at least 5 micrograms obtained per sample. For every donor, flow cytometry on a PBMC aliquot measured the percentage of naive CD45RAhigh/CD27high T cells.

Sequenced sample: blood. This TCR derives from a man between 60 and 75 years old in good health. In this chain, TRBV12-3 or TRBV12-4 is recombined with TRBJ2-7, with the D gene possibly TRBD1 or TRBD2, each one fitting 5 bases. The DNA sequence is TGTGCCAGCAGTTTGAACCAGGGTGGGAGCTACGAGCAGTACTTC. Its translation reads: CASSLNQGGSYEQYF.